The 29 T cell receptor beta chains in this list originate from one sample, sequenced in a study of OX40 agonist ivuxolimab in advanced cancers. Profiling relied on immunoSEQ multiplex PCR, and the TCRdb table lists in-frame clones only, not all of them. Of 100,000 or so clones listed, 89% are singletons. This sample comprised CD4+ or CD8+ T cells sorted from blood, obtained in a trial of the OX40 agonist ivuxolimab. The receptors were sampled from an adult with an advanced solid tumor such as melanoma, head and neck, liver or kidney cancer.

V and J are TRBV5-4 and TRBJ1-5; D is undetermined. This CDR3 comprises 14 residues. Germline CDR1 is SGHNT and CDR2 is YYREEE (reference sequence). V was pared by 0 bases and J by 5 bases, with 9 bases between. The CDR3, as DNA: TGTGCCAGCAGCTTGGCCAACCCGGATCAGCCCCAGCATTTT. This sequence encodes CASSLANPDQPQHF.

This sequence joins TRBV19 and TRBJ2-5; D not resolved. This CDR3 is built from 15 residues. CDR1 and CDR2 from the germline V gene are LNHDA and SQIVND (reference sequence). Trimming took 2 bases from V and 2 from J, leaving 12 bases between them. The chain's CDR3 is CASSITGRKQETQYF. The CDR3 DNA reads TGTGCCAGTAGTATAACCGGACGGAAACAAGAGACCCAGTACTTC.

This rearrangement joins TRBV11-2 to TRBJ2-7, with 14 bases identical to TRBD2. The CDR3 is 17 amino acids. Per the germline V gene, CDR1 is SGHAT and CDR2 is FQNNGV. V lost 5 bases to trimming and J lost 5 bases; unmatched junction nucleotides: 11. CDR3: CASSPRTSGRLGNEQYF. DNA for the CDR3: TGTGCCAGCAGCCCACGGACTAGCGGGAGGCTCGGCAACGAGCAGTACTTC.

The chain recombines TRBV29-1 with TRBJ1-2; D gene uncertain. The V gene lost 1 base and the J gene lost 7 bases, with 4 bases spanning the gap. CDR3 size: 10 residues. The germline V gene encodes CDR1 SQVTM and CDR2 ANQGSEA. The chain's CDR3 is CSVEVSGYTF. The CDR3, as DNA: TGCAGCGTTGAAGTGAGTGGCTACACCTTC. The variable domain in full, with the rest retrieved from reference TRBV29-1 and TRBJ1-2, is SAVISQKPSRDICQRGTSLTIQCQVDSQVTMMFWYRQQPGQSLTLIATANQGSEATYESGFVIDKFPISRPNLTFSTLTVSNMSPEDSSIYLCSVEVSGYTFGSGTRLTVV.

V is TRBV30 and J is TRBJ1-5; 8 bases are shared with TRBD1. CDR1 GTSNPN and CDR2 SVGIG come from the germline V gene (reference sequence). The CDR3 totals 17 residues. Germline trimming cut 0 bases from V and 2 bases from J; bases unmatched to any gene: 9. The CDR3 DNA reads TGTGCCTGGAGTGTAAACACAGGGGGTAGGGGCAATCAGCCCCAGCATTTT. Translated: CAWSVNTGGRGNQPQHF.

The chain uses TRBV7-9 and TRBJ2-5, with D possibly matching TRBD1 (6 bases). Trimming took off 6 bases at V and 5 bases at J, with 7 bases between the two ends. CDR1 and CDR2 from the germline V gene are SEHNR and FQNEAQ (reference sequence). There are 11 residues in the CDR3. The CDR3, as DNA: TGTGCCAGCAGTAGGGGGGAGACCCAGTACTTC. Translated: CASSRGETQYF.

The chain recombines TRBV14 with TRBJ2-7, with 8 bases aligning to TRBD1. V lost 0 bases and J lost 5; bases outside the gene matches: 6. This CDR3 is built from 15 residues. Germline assignment: CDR1 SGHDN and CDR2 FVKESK. CDR3 sequence: CASSQEGQGANEQYF. For the CDR3, the DNA is TGTGCCAGCAGCCAAGAAGGGCAGGGGGCTAACGAGCAGTACTTC.

The gene calls are TRBV5-1 and TRBJ2-7; D possibly corresponds to TRBD2 (6 bases). The end of the DNA fits TRBJ2-1 better, so the J call may be wrong. Germline values: CDR1 SGHRS, CDR2 YFSETQ. There are 16 residues in the CDR3. CDR3 nucleotide sequence: TGCGCCAGCAGCTTGTCGGCGGGGAGCTCCTACAATGAGCAGTTCTTC. This encodes CASSLSAGSSYNEQFF.

V gene TRBV12-1 combines with J gene TRBJ2-3; whether TRBD1, the table's D call, matches the DNA was not checked. TRBV12-1 is recorded as a pseudogene. This CDR3 is 12 amino acids long. In nucleotides, the CDR3 is TGTGCCAGCAGCCCAGGGCCAGATACGCAGTATTTT. Translation: CASSPGPDTQYF.

The chain carries TRBV6-4 and TRBJ1-2; D not certain. Trimming left V 7 bases short and J 8 bases short, with 20 bases between. The CDR3 runs 14 residues. Germline-derived CDR1 and CDR2 are MRHNA and SNTAGT. CDR3 protein: CASKESVSGGGYTF. The DNA of the CDR3 is TGTGCCAGCAAGGAGTCCGTAAGTGGAGGCGGCTACACCTTC.

The chain joins TRBV5-6 to TRBJ1-2; 10 nucleotides match TRBD1. The germline V gene encodes CDR1 SGHDT and CDR2 YYEEEE. CDR3 length: 17 residues. V lost 0 bases, J lost 6 bases, and 11 bases stayed unmatched. CDR3 sequence reads: CASSLESATGGPDGYTF. Here the CDR3 DNA reads TGTGCCAGCAGCTTGGAATCCGCGACAGGGGGCCCGGATGGCTACACCTTC.

The chain has TRBV6-5 and TRBJ2-3, with a weak D call TRBD2 (6 bases). Trimming left V 4 bases short and J 10 bases short, with 15 bases between. Germline V gene sequence: CDR1 MNHEY, CDR2 SVGAGI. The CDR3 is 13 amino acids. The DNA of the CDR3 is TGTGCCAGCAGTTCCGGGACTCATGCCCCGCAGTATTTT. Translated: CASSSGTHAPQYF.

The CDR3 sequence: CATSTDFGNQPQHF. The CDR3 DNA reads TGTGCCACCAGCACAGACTTTGGAAATCAGCCCCAGCATTTT. This rearrangement joins TRBV15 to TRBJ1-5, with D uncertain. The CDR3 consists of 14 residues. The germline V and J ends were trimmed by 4 bases and 4 bases, with 11 bases remaining between them. CDR1 is LNHNV and CDR2 is YYDKDF in the germline V gene (reference sequence).

CDR3 in amino acids: CASGLAPPGTQYF. In nucleotides, the CDR3 is TGTGCTAGTGGTTTGGCCCCTCCCGGGACCCAGTACTTC. This sequence joins TRBV12-5 and TRBJ2-5; D gene ambiguous. CDR1 is LGHNT and CDR2 is FRNRAP in the germline V gene. The V end was cut by 1 base, the J end by 7 bases, with 10 bases between. The CDR3 runs 13 residues.

The chain carries TRBV6-5 and TRBJ2-7, with no clear D. The CDR3 is 14 residues long. The germline V and J ends were trimmed by 7 bases and 2 bases, with 15 bases remaining between them. Germline lookup yields CDR1 MNHEY and CDR2 SVGAGI. CDR3 sequence: CASTNPDPPYEQYF. The DNA of the CDR3 is TGTGCCAGCACAAATCCGGATCCCCCCTACGAGCAGTACTTC.

The rearrangement uses TRBV5-1 and TRBJ1-6; D might be TRBD1 (6 bases). Trimming took off 4 bases at V and 0 bases at J, with 11 bases between the two ends. The germline gives CDR1 SGHRS, CDR2 YFSETQ. There are 16 residues in the CDR3. CDR3 nucleotide sequence: TGCGCCAGCAGCCTCACAGGGAGCTCCTATAATTCACCCCTCCACTTT. Translating it yields CASSLTGSSYNSPLHF. The whole variable domain, remainder taken from reference TRBV5-1 and TRBJ1-6, is KAGVTQTPRYLIKTRGQQVTLSCSPISGHRSVSWYQQTPGQGLQFLFEYFSETQRNKGNFPGRFSGRQFSNSRSEMNVSTLELGDSALYLCASSLTGSSYNSPLHFGNGTRLTVT.

Written as DNA, the CDR3 is TGTGCCAGCTCACCACGTCCTAGGACAGGAGGCGACAATGAGCAGTTCTTC. Translated: CASSPRPRTGGDNEQFF. This sequence joins TRBV18 and TRBJ2-1, with 7 bases lining up with TRBD1. V lost 1 base and J lost 5; bases outside the gene matches: 11. The CDR3 runs to 17 residues. Germline values: CDR1 KGHSH, CDR2 LQKENI.

The chain recombines TRBV5-1 with TRBJ2-7; 9 bases fit TRBD2. J was trimmed by 7 bases and V by 3 bases; bases with no gene match: 8. This CDR3 has 14 amino acids. Germline loops: CDR1 SGHRS, CDR2 YFSETQ. CDR3 sequence: CASSSSGAPGEQYF. CDR3 DNA: TGCGCCAGCAGCTCTAGCGGGGCACCTGGGGAGCAGTACTTC.

The gene calls are TRBV5-1 and TRBJ1-6; TRBD1 might be the D (5 bases). The CDR3 sequence is 16 residues long. Trimming stripped 2 bases from V and 0 bases from J, with 9 bases between. Germline V CDR1 and CDR2: SGHRS, YFSETQ. DNA for the CDR3: TGCGCCAGCAGCTTACTAGACAGCTCCTATAATTCACCCCTCCACTTT. Amino acids: CASSLLDSSYNSPLHF.

This chain connects TRBV11-2 to TRBJ1-2; 7 positions agree with TRBD1. CDR1 and CDR2 (germline): SGHAT, FQNNGV. V lost 5 bases to trimming and J lost 0 bases; unmatched junction nucleotides: 12. There are 17 residues in the CDR3. CDR3 nucleotides: TGTGCCAGCAGCCCAAGAAGGGGGCGAGGTCCTAACTATGGCTACACCTTC. It is translated as CASSPRRGRGPNYGYTF.

The chain links TRBV5-1 to TRBJ2-1; 8 nucleotides match TRBD2. V shed 2 bases, J shed 5 bases, and the junction held 6 bases outside the gene matches. Germline CDR1 is SGHRS and CDR2 is YFSETQ. This CDR3 comprises 15 residues. The CDR3 loop reads CASSFALAENNEQFF. The CDR3 DNA reads TGCGCCAGCAGCTTTGCACTAGCGGAGAACAATGAGCAGTTCTTC.

The V call is TRBV5-4, the J call TRBJ2-1; a weak D match, TRBD2 (6 bases). CDR1 and CDR2 (germline): SGHNT, YYREEE (reference sequence). This CDR3 spans 15 amino acids. Deletions cut 6 bases from V and 4 bases from J, with 17 bases between. The CDR3 loop reads CASTAGGSPYNEQFF. In DNA, the CDR3 is TGTGCCAGCACCGCTGGGGGGTCCCCATACAATGAGCAGTTCTTC.

V usage is TRBV14 and J usage is TRBJ2-1; TRBD2 aligns across 8 bases. The ends lost 1 base at V and 4 bases at J; junction bases unmatched: 3. The CDR3 spans 15 residues. CDR1 is SGHDN and CDR2 is FVKESK in the germline V gene. CDR3 sequence reads: CASSQGTSGYNEQFF. The DNA of the CDR3 is TGTGCCAGCAGCCAAGGTACTAGCGGTTACAATGAGCAGTTCTTC.

The chain couples TRBV6-5 to TRBJ1-2; D remains unclear. CDR3 length equals 14 residues. The ends were cut back, 7 bases at V and 4 bases at J, with 16 bases in the middle. Germline CDR1 MNHEY, CDR2 SVGAGI. DNA of the CDR3: TGTGCCAGCAAGGACGGACCTGGTTCCTATGGCTACACCTTC. Translated, it gives CASKDGPGSYGYTF.

The V and J genes are TRBV9 and TRBJ2-7; 7 bases are shared with TRBD1. Germline V lookup: CDR1 SGDLS, CDR2 YYNGEE. The CDR3 is 15 amino acids. V was pared by 0 bases and J by 6 bases, with 9 bases of the junction left unmatched. This CDR3 reads CASSVAATGVSEQYF. In DNA form, the CDR3 reads TGTGCCAGCAGCGTAGCCGCCACAGGGGTAAGCGAGCAGTACTTC.

This clone was detected once. The genes are TRBV5-4 and TRBJ1-6; D is uncertain. Germline V gives CDR1 SGHNT, CDR2 YYREEE (reference sequence). The germline V and J ends were trimmed by 4 bases and 10 bases, with 9 bases remaining between them. The CDR3 length is 12 residues. CDR3 residues: CASSIDGSPLHF. The DNA of the CDR3 is TGTGCCAGCAGCATCGACGGCTCACCCCTCCACTTT. The full variable domain, rest sourced from reference TRBV5-4 and TRBJ1-6, is ETGVTQSPTHLIKTRGQQVTLRCSSQSGHNTVSWYQQALGQGPQFIFQYYREEENGRGNFPPRFSGLQFPNYSSELNVNALELDDSALYLCASSIDGSPLHFGNGTRLTVT.

The chain couples TRBV14 to TRBJ1-1, with a possible D match to TRBD1 (5 bases). Germline V gene lookup returns CDR1 SGHDN and CDR2 FVKESK. Trimming removed 4 bases from V and 3 bases from J, with 21 bases in between. The CDR3 sequence is 17 residues long. For the CDR3, the DNA is TGTGCCAGCAGCCCCTGGGAAACAGGCCCACCCGACACTGAAGCTTTCTTT. It specifies CASSPWETGPPDTEAFF.

The chain combines TRBV28 with TRBJ1-1; the match to TRBD1 covers 8 bases. Germline lookup yields CDR1 MDHEN and CDR2 SYDVKM. The CDR3 loop spans 13 amino acids. V lost 6 bases and J lost 5; bases outside the gene matches: 5. The CDR3 region has the DNA TGTGCCAGCAGCACAGGGGGTAGGACTGAAGCTTTCTTT. This codes for CASSTGGRTEAFF.

This clone was observed once. This chain joins TRBV19 and TRBJ2-6; no firm D call. This CDR3 is 13 amino acids long. The germline V gene has CDR1 LNHDA and CDR2 SQIVND (reference sequence). Trimming left V 4 bases short and J 0 bases short, with 1 base between. CDR3 sequence reads: CASSTSGANVLTF. DNA for the CDR3: TGTGCCAGTAGTACCTCTGGGGCCAACGTCCTGACTTTC.